This T cell receptor (beta chain) was observed in a study of blood T cell repertoires in COVID-19. Across the study: In each case, the material was cDNA or gDNA derived from T cells, B-cell-depleted T cells, or PBMCs.

In the source study's methods: It was from reference gene primer amplification that nucleated cell counts were estimated. Sequencing was performed with immunoSEQ multiplex PCR; in TCRdb, only in-frame clones are kept and a portion is missing. V, J and clone size are those of that table, while D and trimming were read from the DNA. Among around 100,000 clones, roughly 76% were seen once, and the ten largest hold under 5%. The V and J ends lost 2 bases and 4 bases, in that order; junction bases with no gene match: 5. The germline CDR1 and CDR2 sequences are SGHAT and FQNNGV. The CDR3 is 16 residues long.

The chain carries TRBV11-2 and TRBJ2-3; 11 bases are a match to TRBD2. The source is a man aged 80 or over with COVID-19, enrolled during active disease. Sequenced sample: peripheral blood. The CDR3 region has the DNA TGTGCCAGCAGCTTACGACTAGCGGGAATAGCAGATACGCAGTATTTT. The encoded protein is CASSLRLAGIADTQYF.